This T cell receptor beta chain appears in the sequencing data of a study of T cells after posttransplantation cyclophosphamide. Cyclophosphamide on days +3 and +4 followed busulfan-fludarabine conditioning and a marrow graft. Whole-study findings and limits: Recipient CMV seropositivity and CMV reactivation strongly tracked TRB clonality. Donor CD8+ memory clones often dominated recipient blood repertoires at later times. Skin or GI-infiltrating T cells shared few TRB sequences with blood.

Remarks on this clone: Antigen unknown.

Sequencing was performed with immunoSEQ multiplex PCR; in TCRdb, only in-frame clones are kept and a portion is missing. The profile shows about 36,000 clones, around 80% of them singletons. This clonotype originated in a female patient aged 35 to 55 who received an allogeneic stem cell transplant from a related donor, was CMV-positive, and had no GVHD. Some T cells may possibly be graft donor cells. Material: CD4+ T cells sorted from blood, obtained 1903 days after a stem cell transplant with posttransplant cyclophosphamide.

CDR3 sequence reads: CASSVQAPGQPQHF. Here the CDR3 DNA reads TGTGCCAGCAGTGTACAGGCTCCCGGTCAGCCCCAGCATTTT. The chain combines TRBV2 with TRBJ1-5; a possible D gene is TRBD1 (5 bases). The germline V gene has CDR1 SNHLY and CDR2 FYNNEI. V dropped 4 bases and J dropped 6 bases, with 13 bases sitting between them. This CDR3 region has 14 residues.